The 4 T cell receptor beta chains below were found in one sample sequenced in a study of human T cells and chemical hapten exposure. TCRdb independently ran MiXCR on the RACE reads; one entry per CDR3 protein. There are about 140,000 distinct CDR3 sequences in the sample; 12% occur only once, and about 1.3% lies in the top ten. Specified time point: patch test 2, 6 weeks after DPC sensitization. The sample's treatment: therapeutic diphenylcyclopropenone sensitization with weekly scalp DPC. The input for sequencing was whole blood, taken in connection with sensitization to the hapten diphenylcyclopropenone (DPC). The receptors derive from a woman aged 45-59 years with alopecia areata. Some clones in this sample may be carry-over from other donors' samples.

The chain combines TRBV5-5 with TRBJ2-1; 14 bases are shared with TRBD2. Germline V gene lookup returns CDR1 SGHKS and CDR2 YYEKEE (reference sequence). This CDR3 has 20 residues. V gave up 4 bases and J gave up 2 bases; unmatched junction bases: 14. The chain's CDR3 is CASSAAGGTSGRQTYNEQFF. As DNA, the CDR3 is TGTGCCAGCAGCGCGGCGGGAGGGACTAGCGGGAGACAGACCTACAATGAGCAGTTCTTC.

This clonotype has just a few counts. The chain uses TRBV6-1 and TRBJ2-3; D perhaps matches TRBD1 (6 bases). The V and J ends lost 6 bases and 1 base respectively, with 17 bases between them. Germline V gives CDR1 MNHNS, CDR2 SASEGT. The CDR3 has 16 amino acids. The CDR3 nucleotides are TGTGCCAGCAGAACCAGAGGGGCAGGGGGCACAGATACGCAGTATTTT. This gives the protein CASRTRGAGGTDTQYF.

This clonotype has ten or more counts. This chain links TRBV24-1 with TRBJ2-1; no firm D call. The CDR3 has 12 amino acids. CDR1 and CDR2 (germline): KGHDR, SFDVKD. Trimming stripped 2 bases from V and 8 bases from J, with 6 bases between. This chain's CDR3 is CATSDSGYEQFF. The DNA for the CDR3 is TGTGCCACCAGTGATTCCGGCTATGAGCAGTTCTTC.

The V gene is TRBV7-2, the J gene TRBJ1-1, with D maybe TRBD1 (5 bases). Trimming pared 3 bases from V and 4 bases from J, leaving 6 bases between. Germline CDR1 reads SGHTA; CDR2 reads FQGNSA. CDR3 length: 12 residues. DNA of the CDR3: TGTGCCAGCAGCTTGGGGCTCACTGAAGCTTTCTTT. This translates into CASSLGLTEAFF.